The 24 T cell receptor beta chains below all came from one sample that was sequenced in a study of blood T cell repertoires in COVID-19. Produced via immunoSEQ multiplex PCR; TCRdb's table is partial and in-frame only. This table holds approximately 200,000 clones, roughly four fifths found once. Source material: peripheral blood. All receptors derive from a woman aged 25 to 39 who had recovered from COVID-19.

The chain recombines TRBV28 with TRBJ1-2; tentatively, D is TRBD1 (5 bases). With 6 bases removed from V and 3 bases from J, the gap between germline ends came to 20 bases. This CDR3 has 16 residues. CDR1 MDHEN and CDR2 SYDVKM come from the germline V gene. The CDR3 sequence is CASSLLPQGSDYGYTF. CDR3 bases: TGTGCCAGCAGCCTACTACCTCAGGGCAGTGACTATGGCTACACCTTC.

The chain links TRBV11-3 to TRBJ2-5; 8 bases are shared with TRBD1. V was pared by 3 bases and J by 3 bases, with 12 bases of the junction left unmatched. CDR1 is SGHNT and CDR2 is YENEEA in the germline V gene. The CDR3 extends over 17 amino acids. Written as DNA, the CDR3 is TGTGCCAGCAGCTTCCCCTTGGCACAGGGGGTAGAAGAGACCCAGTACTTC. The encoded protein is CASSFPLAQGVEETQYF.

The chain employs TRBV2 and TRBJ1-4; 7 bases line up with TRBD1. The CDR3 runs to 14 residues. The ends lost 3 bases at V and 8 bases at J; junction bases unmatched: 6. Germline CDR1 and CDR2: SNHLY and FYNNEI. As DNA, the CDR3 is TGTGCCAGCAGTGATCGGGGACAGAGGGAAAAACTGTTTTTT. This gives the protein CASSDRGQREKLFF.

The chain joins TRBV11-2 to TRBJ2-7; possibly TRBD2 for D (6 bases). The CDR3 is made up of 16 amino acids. CDR1 is SGHAT, CDR2 FQNNGV, per germline. V was cut by 4 bases and J by 3 bases, with 19 bases left in between. CDR3 DNA sequence: TGTGCCAGCAGCTGGGCCTCGACAGAGGAGGGCTACGAGCAGTACTTC. Encoded protein: CASSWASTEEGYEQYF.

The V gene is TRBV30, the J gene TRBJ2-7, with a tentative D call TRBD1 (5 bases). Trimming cost V 5 bases and J 0 bases, with 11 bases left between them. The CDR3 runs 13 residues. CDR1 and CDR2 from the germline V gene are GTSNPN and SVGIG (reference sequence). The CDR3 spells CAWDAGFSYEQYF. For the CDR3, the DNA is TGTGCCTGGGACGCAGGGTTCTCCTACGAGCAGTACTTC.

The chain employs TRBV7-9 and TRBJ2-7, with D possibly matching TRBD2 (6 bases). CDR3 length equals 15 residues. Trimming removed 5 bases at V and 3 bases at J, with 17 bases between. The germline gives CDR1 SEHNR, CDR2 FQNEAQ (reference sequence). The CDR3 loop is CASSPRGGVVYEQYF. DNA for the CDR3: TGTGCCAGCAGCCCTAGGGGCGGGGTAGTCTACGAGCAGTACTTC.

The V call is TRBV4-2, the J call TRBJ2-7, with D maybe TRBD1 (5 bases). Germline V CDR1 and CDR2: LGHNA, YNFKEQ. The CDR3 is 14 residues long. V lost 1 base and J lost 6, with 13 bases in between. CDR3 DNA sequence: TGTGCCAGCAGCCAAGTTCGGGTAGGGGTCGAGCAGTACTTC. Encoded protein: CASSQVRVGVEQYF.

This clone was seen once. This chain links TRBV3-1 (or the pseudogene TRBV3-2) with TRBJ2-2; tentative D call: TRBD1 (6 bases). Germline V CDR1 and CDR2: LGHDT, YNNKEL (reference sequence). The CDR3 has 14 residues. V lost 4 bases and J lost 7, with 13 bases in between. CDR3 loop: CASSPTGMVGELFF. The DNA for the CDR3 is TGTGCCAGCAGCCCGACAGGAATGGTCGGGGAGCTGTTTTTT.

The chain is built from TRBV11-2 and TRBJ2-1, with 9 bases matching TRBD2. Looked up from germline, CDR1 is SGHAT and CDR2 is FQNNGV. The junction had 10 bases not matched to a gene; V was cut back by 5 bases and J by 8 bases. The CDR3 has 15 amino acids. The CDR3 loop reads CASSEGGSGSDEQFF. CDR3 coding DNA: TGTGCCAGCAGCGAGGGGGGTAGCGGGAGTGATGAGCAGTTCTTC. Full variable domain (missing parts from reference TRBV11-2 and TRBJ2-1): EAGVAQSPRYKIIEKRQSVAFWCNPISGHATLYWYQQILGQGPKLLIQFQNNGVVDDSQLPKDRFSAERLKGVDSTLKIQPAKLEDSAVYLCASSEGGSGSDEQFFGPGTRLTVL.

This chain links TRBV5-4 with TRBJ1-4; possible D gene TRBD1, 5 bases. The CDR3 totals 16 residues. Trimming left V 4 bases short and J 4 bases short, with 17 bases between. Per the germline V gene, CDR1 is SGHNT and CDR2 is YYREEE (reference sequence). The CDR3 DNA reads as TGTGCCAGCAGCGCGGGGTTACAGGCGGATAATGAAAAACTGTTTTTT. This translates into CASSAGLQADNEKLFF.

The CDR3 coding sequence is TGTGCCAGCAGCGTTAGCGGGAGGGCAGGAGAGACCCAGTACTTC. Translating gives CASSVSGRAGETQYF. This sequence joins TRBV9 and TRBJ2-5; 11 bases are shared with TRBD2. V shed 2 bases, J shed 4 bases, and the junction held 4 bases outside the gene matches. The CDR3 loop spans 15 amino acids. Germline loops: CDR1 SGDLS, CDR2 YYNGEE.

The V gene is TRBV21-1, the J gene TRBJ2-3; the table's D call of TRBD1 was not tested on the DNA. TRBV21-1 represents a pseudogene. The CDR3 has 20 residues. In DNA form, the CDR3 reads TGTGCCAGCAGCAATCATTATTGGGACAGGGAGGGTATTAGCACAGATACGCAGTATTTT. Its translation is CASSNHYWDREGISTDTQYF.

V usage is TRBV30 and J usage is TRBJ2-4, with D perhaps matching TRBD2 (7 bases). V was trimmed by 4 bases and J by 5 bases, leaving 15 bases between them. CDR1 and CDR2 from the germline V gene are GTSNPN and SVGIG (reference sequence). This CDR3 comprises 14 residues. The CDR3 sequence: CAWTREGGQNIQYF. For the CDR3, the DNA is TGTGCCTGGACCAGGGAGGGGGGGCAAAACATTCAGTACTTC.

This clone was counted once. The chain joins TRBV28 to TRBJ2-7; the match to TRBD1 covers 7 bases. CDR3 length: 13 amino acids. V lost 7 bases, J lost 1 base, and 4 bases stayed unmatched. The germline CDR1 and CDR2 sequences are MDHEN and SYDVKM. The CDR3 region is CASTPGQSYEQYF. Written as DNA, the CDR3 is TGTGCCAGCACTCCGGGACAGTCCTACGAGCAGTACTTC.

V usage is TRBV6-5 and J usage is TRBJ2-7, with no clear D. The CDR3 covers 12 residues. Trimming removed 4 bases at V and 5 bases at J, with 9 bases between. Per germline, CDR1 MNHEY and CDR2 SVGAGI. In DNA, the CDR3 is TGTGCCAGCAGTTTACCTCGGGACGAGCAGTACTTC. Protein product: CASSLPRDEQYF.

The chain joins TRBV11-1 to TRBJ1-1; D gene ambiguous. The V end lost 5 bases, the J end lost 3 bases, and 10 bases lay between the germline ends. The CDR3 loop spans 13 amino acids. The germline gives CDR1 SGHAT, CDR2 FQDESV (reference sequence). The CDR3 nucleotides read TGTGCCAGCAGCCCCAGCCGGGACACTGAAGCTTTCTTT. Protein product: CASSPSRDTEAFF.

V is TRBV19 and J is TRBJ2-3, with D tentatively TRBD1 (6 bases). V shed 6 bases and J shed 5 bases, with 9 bases lying between them. The CDR3 is 12 amino acids. CDR1 and CDR2 (germline): LNHDA, SQIVND (reference sequence). DNA of the CDR3: TGTGCCAGTAGGGCACAGGGAGATACGCAGTATTTT. Translated, it gives CASRAQGDTQYF. The full variable domain, its missing parts supplied by reference TRBV19 and TRBJ2-3, is DGGITQSPKYLFRKEGQNVTLSCEQNLNHDAMYWYRQDPGQGLRLIYYSQIVNDFQKGDIAEGYSVSREKKESFPLTVTSAQKNPTAFYLCASRAQGDTQYFGPGTRLTVL.

The chain combines TRBV21-1 with TRBJ2-7; the table names TRBD1, a call not compared with the DNA. TRBV21-1 is a pseudogene. The CDR3 covers 15 residues. This chain's CDR3 is CASSTLGDTPYEQYF. CDR3 sequence (DNA): TGTGCCAGCAGCACCCTAGGGGACACCCCCTACGAGCAGTACTTC.

The rearrangement joins TRBV10-2 to TRBJ2-1, with 12 bases that match TRBD2. Germline loops: CDR1 WSHSY, CDR2 SAAADI. The ends lost 6 bases at V and 4 bases at J; junction bases unmatched: 4. The CDR3 is 15 residues long. The CDR3 region has the DNA TGCGCCAGCAGATCCGGGACTAGCGGGTACAATGAGCAGTTCTTC. As protein: CASRSGTSGYNEQFF.

V gene TRBV10-3 combines with J gene TRBJ2-1, with TRBD1 identical over 8 bases. With 8 bases clipped from V and 7 bases from J, the junction kept 10 bases outside the gene matches. CDR1 is ENHRY, CDR2 SYGVKD, per germline. CDR3 size: 14 residues. CDR3 nucleotide sequence: TGTGCCATCGAGGGGCAGGGGGCAAGGAATGAGCAGTTCTTC. Encoded protein: CAIEGQGARNEQFF.

The chain recombines TRBV29-1 with TRBJ2-5; no firm D call. The CDR3 extends over 12 amino acids. Trimming took 3 bases from V and 0 from J, leaving 5 bases between them. CDR1 and CDR2 (germline): SQVTM, ANQGSEA. The CDR3 sequence is CSVDRNQETQYF. The DNA for the CDR3 is TGCAGCGTTGACAGAAACCAAGAGACCCAGTACTTC.

This sequence joins TRBV2 and TRBJ2-3, with D perhaps matching TRBD1 (7 bases). Germline V gene data show CDR1 as SNHLY and CDR2 as FYNNEI. The CDR3 sequence is 14 residues long. Trimming left V 3 bases short and J 4 bases short, with 11 bases between. The CDR3 spells CASSDQGGADTQYF. The CDR3 DNA sequence: TGTGCCAGCAGTGACCAGGGGGGCGCAGATACGCAGTATTTT.

This clone has just a few counts. The V and J genes are TRBV5-4 and TRBJ1-4, with a possible D match to TRBD1 (5 bases). Between the trimmed V and J ends, which lost 0 bases and 2 bases, there was a span of 8 bases. The length of the CDR3 is 15 residues. CDR1 is SGHNT and CDR2 is YYREEE in the germline V gene (reference sequence). The CDR3 coding sequence is TGTGCCAGCAGCTTGGGGGCAGGGACTAATGAAAAACTGTTTTTT. Residues: CASSLGAGTNEKLFF.

The chain is built from TRBV6-6 and TRBJ2-6, with TRBD1 identical over 8 bases. The CDR3 is 17 amino acids. Germline-derived CDR1 and CDR2 are MNHNY and SVGAGI (reference sequence). V shed 5 bases, J shed 0 bases, and the junction held 6 bases outside the gene matches. The CDR3 sequence is CASSPGQGVSGANVLTF. CDR3 nucleotides: TGTGCCAGCAGTCCCGGACAGGGCGTCTCTGGGGCCAACGTCCTGACTTTC.